A single sample is the source of the 10 T cell receptor beta chains below, sequenced in a study of control samples from healthy donors and cancer patients. The method was immunoSEQ multiplex PCR; TCRdb's version includes in-frame clones alone and lacks a portion of them. The table shows some 160,000 clones, with about 94% occurring only once. The sequenced sample consisted of blood. These receptors were collected from a woman in her thirties or forties in good health.

The table lists this clone with a few counts. This sequence joins TRBV4-1 and TRBJ1-1; D not resolved. The CDR3 contains 14 residues. Germline V gives CDR1 MGHRA, CDR2 YSYEKL. V dropped 5 bases and J dropped 0 bases, with 10 bases sitting between them. As DNA, the CDR3 is TGCGCCAGCAGCGAAAGACCCTTGAACACTGAAGCTTTCTTT. Protein: CASSERPLNTEAFF.

The J gene is TRBJ2-1, the V gene TRBV10-3, with 8 positions matching TRBD2. CDR3 length: 15 amino acids. Trimming cost V 0 bases and J 7 bases; bases outside gene matches: 5. Germline V lookup: CDR1 ENHRY, CDR2 SYGVKD. The CDR3 sequence is CAISESRAGENEQFF. CDR3 nucleotide sequence: TGTGCCATCAGTGAGTCTCGAGCGGGGGAGAATGAGCAGTTCTTC.

J is TRBJ2-5 and V is TRBV11-1; D perhaps matches TRBD2 (6 bases). The V and J ends lost 5 bases and 5 bases respectively, with 15 bases between them. CDR1 is SGHAT, CDR2 FQDESV, per germline (reference sequence). CDR3 length: 14 amino acids. The CDR3 loop reads CASSPPEGRETQYF. The CDR3 nucleotides are TGTGCCAGCAGCCCCCCGGAGGGGCGCGAGACCCAGTACTTC.

The rearrangement links TRBV2 to TRBJ1-3; D is unresolved. The CDR3 totals 15 residues. V was trimmed by 2 bases and J by 2 bases, leaving 10 bases between them. The germline V gene has CDR1 SNHLY and CDR2 FYNNEI. The CDR3 is CASSEWEGTGNTIYF. The CDR3 bases are TGTGCCAGCAGTGAATGGGAGGGCACTGGAAACACCATATATTTT.

This CDR3 is CASSMGYTF. The CDR3 DNA sequence: TGTGCCAGCAGCATGGGCTACACCTTC. V and J are TRBV5-8 and TRBJ1-2; D gene uncertain. Looked up from germline, CDR1 is SGHTS and CDR2 is YDEGEE. With 4 bases removed from V and 8 bases from J, the gap between germline ends came to 3 bases. There are 9 residues in the CDR3. Based on the CDR3 plus reference TRBV5-8 and TRBJ1-2, the full variable domain is EAGVTQSPTHLIKTRGQQATLRCSPISGHTSVYWYQQALGLGLQFLLWYDEGEERNRGNFPPRFSGRQFPNYSSELNVNALELEDSALYLCASSMGYTFGSGTRLTVV.

V is TRBV9 and J is TRBJ1-2, with a tentative D call TRBD1 (5 bases). CDR1 and CDR2 (germline): SGDLS, YYNGEE. This CDR3 is 14 amino acids long. Trimming removed 0 bases at V and 2 bases at J, with 8 bases between. CDR3 coding DNA: TGTGCCAGCAGCGTAGGGGGCCTCAACTATGGCTACACCTTC. Residues: CASSVGGLNYGYTF.

The genes are TRBV4-3 and TRBJ1-3; D unresolved. Trimming took off 1 base at V and 4 bases at J, with 5 bases between the two ends. The V gene's germline CDR1 is LGHNA and CDR2 YSLEER. The CDR3 consists of 13 residues. CDR3 sequence reads: CASSQGVGNTIYF. CDR3 sequence (DNA): TGCGCCAGCAGCCAAGGCGTCGGAAACACCATATATTTT.

This chain links TRBV6-5 with TRBJ2-5, with D possibly matching TRBD1 (5 bases). There are 13 residues in the CDR3. Germline CDR1 and CDR2: MNHEY and SVGAGI. Trimming removed 4 bases from V and 3 bases from J, with 9 bases in between. The chain's CDR3 is CASSFGREETQYF. The CDR3 coding sequence is TGTGCCAGCAGTTTCGGCAGGGAAGAGACCCAGTACTTC.

The CDR3 bases are TGTGCCAGCAGTCTAATCCAGAGCCCAGAGACCCAGTACTTC. Translation gives CASSLIQSPETQYF. V is TRBV6-5 and J is TRBJ2-5, with D uncertain. The CDR3 has 14 residues. Germline lookup yields CDR1 MNHEY and CDR2 SVGAGI. The germline V and J ends were trimmed by 5 bases and 4 bases, with 14 bases remaining between them.

The count of this clone is one. The genes are TRBV19 and TRBJ1-5, with TRBD1 identical over 9 bases. Germline V CDR1 and CDR2: LNHDA, SQIVND (reference sequence). The J segment lost 1 base and the V segment lost 0 bases, leaving 4 bases of the junction unmatched. The CDR3 contains 17 residues. CDR3 residues: CASSIDTGGLSNQPQHF. CDR3 sequence (DNA): TGTGCCAGTAGTATAGATACAGGGGGCTTAAGCAATCAGCCCCAGCATTTT.